The 32 T cell receptor beta chains presented below share a single source sample, sequenced in a study of T-cell memory formation after mild COVID-19. TCRdb fed the 5' RACE reads into MiXCR, producing one record per CDR3 protein. The data hold some 190,000 distinct CDR3 sequences, with approximately 16% observed a single time. The sample was PBMCs or a T cell subset sorted from them (not recorded which). All receptors come from an adult woman who had mild COVID-19 (a few samples of this study predate the infection). Cell type and time point are not known.

The genes are TRBV12-3 or TRBV12-4 and TRBJ2-7, with TRBD1 matching 8 bases. J gave up 3 bases and V 6 bases, and 7 bases lay outside the gene matches. The CDR3 has 14 residues. CDR3 DNA sequence: TGTGCCAGCAGAGTGACAGGGGCGGACTACGAGCAGTACTTC. Amino acid sequence: CASRVTGADYEQYF.

This clonotype was seen a few times. The genes are TRBV5-1 and TRBJ1-3; TRBD1 is a possible D gene (6 bases). The CDR3 covers 16 residues. Germline V gene sequence: CDR1 SGHRS, CDR2 YFSETQ. V lost 5 bases, J lost 2 bases, and 17 bases lay in between. The CDR3 DNA reads TGCGCCAGCAGTTCCGCCCCAAACAGGGCTGGAAACACCATATATTTT. Residues: CASSSAPNRAGNTIYF.

V usage is TRBV11-2 and J usage is TRBJ1-1; perhaps TRBD1 as D (6 bases). CDR1 is SGHAT, CDR2 FQNNGV, per germline. This CDR3 comprises 14 residues. V was clipped by 1 base and J by 7 bases, with 13 bases between them. CDR3 loop: CASSLVSRGNEAFF. The CDR3 coding sequence is TGTGCCAGCAGCTTAGTGTCCAGGGGCAATGAAGCTTTCTTT.

This clonotype has a count of ten or more. This chain links TRBV6-6 with TRBJ2-7; D uncertain. Germline values: CDR1 MNHNY, CDR2 SVGAGI (reference sequence). V lost 7 bases and J lost 3, with 16 bases in between. CDR3 length: 14 residues. In DNA, the CDR3 is TGTGCCAGCAAGGCACCAGGAGATCTCTACGAGCAGTACTTC. Encoded protein: CASKAPGDLYEQYF.

The chain combines TRBV5-1 with TRBJ2-7; perhaps TRBD1 as D (6 bases). CDR3 length: 12 residues. Germline CDR1 reads SGHRS; CDR2 reads YFSETQ. The V and J ends lost 7 bases and 0 bases respectively, with 8 bases between them. The CDR3 sequence: CASGQNSYEQYF. The CDR3 bases are TGCGCCAGCGGACAGAACTCCTACGAGCAGTACTTC.

This clonotype was found many times. J is TRBJ2-4 and V is TRBV12-3 or TRBV12-4; D is perhaps TRBD2 (6 bases). V was pared by 6 bases and J by 3 bases, with 21 bases between. The CDR3 has 17 amino acids. The CDR3 sequence: CASRGIAASEGKNIQYF. In DNA, the CDR3 is TGTGCCAGCAGGGGGATTGCAGCTAGCGAAGGCAAAAACATTCAGTACTTC.

The table lists this clonotype with a few counts. V gene TRBV7-9 combines with J gene TRBJ2-1; D is ambiguous. Per the germline V gene, CDR1 is SEHNR and CDR2 is FQNEAQ (reference sequence). The CDR3 covers 17 residues. The V end lost 0 bases, the J end lost 4 bases, and 16 bases lay between the germline ends. The CDR3 loop reads CASSLALTQPKYNEQFF. The CDR3 DNA reads TGTGCCAGCAGCTTAGCGCTGACGCAGCCTAAGTACAATGAGCAGTTCTTC.

A few counts support this clonotype. This chain connects TRBV5-1 to TRBJ1-4, with D unresolved. Looked up from germline, CDR1 is SGHRS and CDR2 is YFSETQ. V was shortened by 0 bases and J by 8 bases, with 11 bases between the two germline ends. The CDR3 consists of 14 residues. CDR3 nucleotides: TGCGCCAGCAGCTTGGATCCCTCCGGAGAAAAACTGTTTTTT. This gives the protein CASSLDPSGEKLFF.

This clonotype was observed many times. The chain employs TRBV15 and TRBJ2-3; 9 bases align to TRBD1. V shed 3 bases and J 3 bases; nucleotides not matched to a gene: 7. Germline V gene lookup returns CDR1 LNHNV and CDR2 YYDKDF (reference sequence). The CDR3 is 16 amino acids. CDR3 residues: CATSRAQGAGTDTQYF. CDR3 nucleotides: TGTGCCACCAGCAGGGCACAGGGGGCTGGAACAGATACGCAGTATTTT.

This clonotype occurred a few times. The J gene is TRBJ1-4, the V gene TRBV18, with 11 bases lining up with TRBD1. Germline V lookup: CDR1 KGHSH, CDR2 LQKENI. The V and J ends lost 6 bases and 7 bases, in that order; junction bases with no gene match: 4. CDR3 length: 14 residues. CDR3 in DNA: TGTGCCAGCTCGCGGGACAGGGGGGCTGAAAAACTGTTTTTT. Protein sequence: CASSRDRGAEKLFF.

Only a few counts were recorded for this clonotype. The chain employs TRBV30 and TRBJ2-4, with D possibly matching TRBD2 (6 bases). This CDR3 comprises 15 residues. Germline-derived CDR1 and CDR2 are GTSNPN and SVGIG (reference sequence). V dropped 2 bases and J dropped 6 bases, with 17 bases sitting between them. In DNA, the CDR3 is TGTGCCTGGAGTTGGGATCCCCGGCGGGGAAACATTCAGTACTTC. As protein: CAWSWDPRRGNIQYF.

The rearrangement joins TRBV18 to TRBJ2-1; the D is unclear. CDR1 is KGHSH, CDR2 LQKENI, per germline. Trimming shortened V by 5 bases and J by 7 bases, and 12 bases separated the two germline ends. This CDR3 is 13 amino acids long. The CDR3 reads CASSILELNEQFF. CDR3 nucleotide sequence: TGTGCCAGCTCAATTTTGGAGTTAAATGAGCAGTTCTTC.

This clonotype turned up a few times. CDR3 sequence (DNA): TGCGCCAGCAGCTTGGCCCCAGGGGGCTACGAGCAGTACTTC. Translating gives CASSLAPGGYEQYF. This rearrangement joins TRBV5-1 to TRBJ2-7; TRBD1 aligns across 7 bases. The CDR3 loop spans 14 amino acids. Trimming at V came to 0 bases and at J to 3 bases, leaving 3 bases not matched to a gene. CDR1 is SGHRS and CDR2 is YFSETQ in the germline V gene. Full variable domain (rest looked up from reference TRBV5-1 and TRBJ2-7): KAGVTQTPRYLIKTRGQQVTLSCSPISGHRSVSWYQQTPGQGLQFLFEYFSETQRNKGNFPGRFSGRQFSNSRSEMNVSTLELGDSALYLCASSLAPGGYEQYFGPGTRLTVT.

This rearrangement joins TRBV20-1 to TRBJ2-7; 11 bases fit TRBD2. The germline V gene encodes CDR1 DFQATT and CDR2 SNEGSKA (reference sequence). The CDR3 sequence is 15 residues long. With 0 bases clipped from V and 4 bases from J, the junction kept 5 bases outside the gene matches. CDR3 nucleotide sequence: TGCAGTGCTAGAGACGCTAGCGGGGGGTTATACGAGCAGTACTTC. It codes for CSARDASGGLYEQYF.

This clonotype was picked up one time. The gene calls are TRBV12-3 or TRBV12-4 and TRBJ1-1; D not resolved. V was cut by 6 bases and J by 3 bases, with 11 bases left in between. The CDR3 has 13 amino acids. The CDR3 sequence: CASSTVGYTEAFF. DNA for the CDR3: TGTGCCAGCAGCACCGTCGGATACACTGAAGCTTTCTTT.

This clonotype was counted a few times. The chain links TRBV7-2 to TRBJ2-2; D is undetermined. The germline gives CDR1 SGHTA, CDR2 FQGNSA. With 4 bases removed from V and 7 bases from J, the gap between germline ends came to 10 bases. CDR3 length: 13 residues. The CDR3 region is CASSSMSIGELFF. The CDR3 nucleotides read TGTGCCAGCAGCTCCATGAGCATCGGGGAGCTGTTTTTT.

This chain links TRBV5-1 with TRBJ2-2; D gene unclear. CDR1 SGHRS and CDR2 YFSETQ come from the germline V gene. Trimming cost V 7 bases and J 0 bases, with 7 bases left between them. CDR3 length: 13 residues. The chain's CDR3 is CASPNANTGELFF. Written as DNA, the CDR3 is TGCGCCAGCCCGAACGCGAACACCGGGGAGCTGTTTTTT.

This clonotype was picked up a small number of times. The chain has TRBV5-1 and TRBJ2-5; tentative D call: TRBD2 (5 bases). Germline V gene lookup returns CDR1 SGHRS and CDR2 YFSETQ. V lost 0 bases, J lost 4 bases, and 10 bases lay in between. This CDR3 contains 14 residues. The CDR3 DNA reads TGCGCCAGCAGCTTGGGAGGGCCCGGAGAGACCCAGTACTTC. This encodes CASSLGGPGETQYF.

V and J are TRBV24-1 and TRBJ1-1; 7 positions match TRBD1. The CDR3 is 15 residues long. J was trimmed by 1 base and V by 3 bases; bases with no gene match: 4. The germline CDR1 and CDR2 sequences are KGHDR and SFDVKD. CDR3 DNA sequence: TGTGCCACCAGTGATACAGGGGCTGGGAACACTGAAGCTTTCTTT. It specifies CATSDTGAGNTEAFF.

The chain recombines TRBV12-3 or TRBV12-4 with TRBJ1-5; a weak D match, TRBD1 (5 bases). The CDR3 consists of 15 residues. V lost 2 bases to trimming and J lost 7 bases, with 15 bases between them. CDR3 loop: CASSLSPGGRQPQHF. The CDR3, as DNA: TGTGCCAGCAGTTTATCCCCCGGGGGAAGACAGCCCCAGCATTTT.

This clonotype was counted at least ten times. V is TRBV5-1 and J is TRBJ2-3; no reliable D call. Germline lookup yields CDR1 SGHRS and CDR2 YFSETQ. The V and J ends lost 0 bases and 0 bases respectively, with 5 bases between them. The CDR3 has 14 residues. Here the CDR3 reads CASSLGRSTDTQYF. DNA for the CDR3: TGCGCCAGCAGCTTGGGGAGAAGCACAGATACGCAGTATTTT.

This clonotype was recorded a few times. The chain recombines TRBV24-1 with TRBJ1-5; D gene ambiguous. The germline V and J ends were trimmed by 1 base and 4 bases, with 1 base remaining between them. Germline lookup yields CDR1 KGHDR and CDR2 SFDVKD. The CDR3 sequence is 12 residues long. CDR3 sequence: CATSDLNQPQHF. The CDR3 DNA sequence: TGTGCCACCAGTGATTTAAATCAGCCCCAGCATTTT.

This chain links TRBV5-1 with TRBJ1-3; 12 bases fit TRBD1. Trimming removed 1 base from V and 7 bases from J; junction bases left unmatched: 9. The CDR3 runs to 17 residues. Germline lookup yields CDR1 SGHRS and CDR2 YFSETQ. The chain's CDR3 is CASSLNPPGQGANTIYF. The CDR3 DNA reads as TGCGCCAGCAGCTTGAACCCTCCGGGACAGGGGGCGAACACCATATATTTT.

This chain uses TRBV12-3 or TRBV12-4 with TRBJ1-6; D gene unclear. This CDR3 spans 15 amino acids. With 4 bases removed from V and 5 bases from J, the gap between germline ends came to 12 bases. CDR3 bases: TGTGCCAGCAGTTCCGGGATGCGAAATAATTCACCCCTCCACTTT. Protein sequence: CASSSGMRNNSPLHF.

This chain joins TRBV20-1 and TRBJ2-2, with D perhaps assigned TRBD1 or TRBD2 (5 bases each). V lost 4 bases, J lost 4 bases, and 10 bases lay in between. The CDR3 has 13 amino acids. Germline V gene data show CDR1 as DFQATT and CDR2 as SNEGSKA (reference sequence). The CDR3 loop reads CSATSGGTGELFF. The CDR3 region has the DNA TGCAGTGCTACCAGTGGGGGCACCGGGGAGCTGTTTTTT.

This clonotype was seen only a few times. This chain connects TRBV12-3 or TRBV12-4 to TRBJ2-5; TRBD2 agrees at 16 bases. The J segment lost 5 bases and the V segment lost 4 bases, leaving 10 bases of the junction unmatched. This CDR3 is built from 18 residues. CDR3 coding DNA: TGTGCCAGCAGTTCTACCGGGACTAGCGGGGGGGCAAGGGAGACCCAGTACTTC. This translates into CASSSTGTSGGARETQYF.

The chain joins TRBV18 to TRBJ2-3, with TRBD2 matching over 9 bases. The CDR3 spans 16 residues. Germline lookup yields CDR1 KGHSH and CDR2 LQKENI. Unmatched junction bases numbered 5, after V lost 1 base and J lost 3 bases. CDR3 sequence: CASSPLSLAGTDTQYF. The CDR3 nucleotides read TGTGCCAGCTCACCACTGTCTCTAGCGGGGACAGATACGCAGTATTTT.

The sample holds a few counts of this clonotype. The CDR3 nucleotides read TGTGCCAGCAGCCAAGACAGGGTGACAGGTCAGCCCCAGCATTTT. It yields the protein CASSQDRVTGQPQHF. The rearrangement joins TRBV4-2 to TRBJ1-5; the D gene is possibly TRBD1 (6 bases). The CDR3 has 15 residues. Trimming stripped 0 bases from V and 6 bases from J, with 12 bases between. CDR1 and CDR2 from the germline V gene are LGHNA and YNFKEQ.

J is TRBJ2-5 and V is TRBV6-1, with 7 bases fitting TRBD1. CDR1 MNHNS and CDR2 SASEGT come from the germline V gene. The CDR3 contains 13 residues. Trimming cost V 7 bases and J 1 base; bases outside gene matches: 3. Here the CDR3 DNA reads TGTGCCAGCAAGGGACAGAGCCAAGAGACCCAGTACTTC. Protein: CASKGQSQETQYF.

The rearrangement links TRBV3-1 to TRBJ2-4; D not certain. The V end was cut by 5 bases, the J end by 13 bases, with 12 bases between. The length of the CDR3 is 11 residues. The germline CDR1 and CDR2 sequences are LGHDT and YNNKEL (reference sequence). CDR3 loop: CASSSRTRQYF. CDR3 nucleotides: TGTGCCAGCAGCTCCAGGACCAGGCAGTACTTC.

In this sample, this clonotype turned up a few times. The chain uses TRBV7-2 and TRBJ2-5, with 8 nucleotides matching TRBD2. V gave up 4 bases and J gave up 3 bases; unmatched junction bases: 4. Germline V gene sequence: CDR1 SGHTA, CDR2 FQGNSA. This CDR3 is 14 amino acids long. The CDR3 DNA follows: TGTGCCAGCAGCTCCACAGCGGGGGAAGAGACCCAGTACTTC. It translates to CASSSTAGEETQYF.

This clonotype has ten or more counts. The rearrangement uses TRBV6-6 and TRBJ1-1, with 7 bases matching TRBD1. The CDR3 contains 15 residues. V lost 2 bases, J lost 1 base, and 4 bases stayed unmatched. Per the germline V gene, CDR1 is MNHNY and CDR2 is SVGAGI (reference sequence). CDR3 in amino acids: CASSYLGQSNTEAFF. The CDR3 nucleotides are TGTGCCAGCAGTTACCTGGGACAGTCGAACACTGAAGCTTTCTTT.